This T cell receptor (beta chain) was retrieved from a study of blood T cell repertoires in COVID-19. Overall study context: Sites across the United States, Italy and Spain contributed samples from acute and convalescent COVID-19.

Trimming cost V 2 bases and J 4 bases, with 6 bases left between them. The CDR3 is 13 residues long. Only one count was recorded for this clone. Living in 24 US areas, the participants were between 18 and 89 years of age. Only in-frame clones appear in the TCRdb table, and some are missing; sequencing was by immunoSEQ multiplex PCR. The profile covers a few hundred thousand clones, with 80% to 90% appearing a single time and less than 8.5% taken by the ten largest. Sequencing was done on a sample of PBMCs or T cells enriched from blood (not recorded which). The chain links TRBV12-3 or TRBV12-4 to TRBJ1-5, with D unresolved. This sequence was found in a woman aged 50 to 65 who had been exposed to COVID-19. DNA of the CDR3: TGTGCCAGCAGTTTATCCCTTAATCAGCCCCAGCATTTT. The encoded protein is CASSLSLNQPQHF.